This T cell receptor beta chain was sequenced for a study of PD-1 blockade in classical Hodgkin lymphoma. Study-level findings and limits: By C4D1, diversity of CD4+ TCRs had risen significantly, whereas that of CD8+ TCRs had not. Repertoire differences have undefined causes, possibly disease activity or prior therapy.

Comment on this clone: Its antigen is still unknown.

Using immunoSEQ multiplex PCR, the repertoire was profiled, and TCRdb retains in-frame clones only, with some absent. The repertoire has 20,000 or so clones, 80% of them found once; the top ten carry 15% to 20%. Germline CDR1 reads MNHNY; CDR2 reads SVGAGI (reference sequence). This CDR3 is 13 amino acids long. Trimming pared 2 bases from V and 3 bases from J, leaving 8 bases between. No patient escaped relapse after autologous stem cell transplantation, and brentuximab vedotin exposure varied. When best responses were assessed, they were complete response, partial response or progressive disease. The sequenced sample was peripheral blood mononuclear cells (PBMCs), obtained before the second cycle of nivolumab. The sequence was obtained from a human donor with classical Hodgkin lymphoma. This chain connects TRBV6-6 to TRBJ2-7; D ambiguous. CDR3 protein: CASSYLMGYEQYV. In DNA, the CDR3 is TGTGCCAGCAGTTACCTAATGGGCTACGAGCAGTACGTC.